In this sample, the clone carrying this T cell receptor (beta chain) turned up many times. Its matching antigen is unknown. The researchers produced TCR beta cDNA from around 500 ng total RNA with a constant-region primer. Employing slightly modified ARM-PCR, three nested multiplex PCR rounds were run, and these gave rise to the TCR beta libraries. The study ran its first two PCR rounds for roughly 9 cycles each, using TRBV1-TRBV30 forward primers and a C-beta reverse primer. TCRdb itself ran the multiplex PCR reads through MiXCR, one entry per CDR3 protein. Of approximately 74,000 distinct CDR3 sequences in the sample, 71% were seen once. The sample is drawn from a study of tumor-infiltrating lymphocytes in primary liver carcinoma. The study, taken as a whole, reports: Among the pair types, tumor region pairs showed more overlap than tumor-adjacent and tumor-blood pairs.

The source material, 20-30 mg of unsorted bulk tissue, was used to co-extract RNA and DNA. Chronic HBV infection was present in the patients, who were treatment-naive. Germline CDR1 reads MDHEN; CDR2 reads SYDVKM. The CDR3 extends over 14 amino acids. J lost 4 bases, V lost 6 bases, and 6 bases had no gene match. The rearrangement links TRBV28 to TRBJ1-1; TRBD1 agrees at 9 bases. The TCR originated in a woman between 55 and 75 years old with primary liver carcinoma and hepatitis B virus infection. Sample: liver tumor tissue from sampling region 4. The subset here: tumor region T4, right-lateral pole. CDR3 bases: TGTGCCAGCAGGCGACAGGGGGGAAGCACTGAAGCTTTCTTT. Amino acid sequence: CASRRQGGSTEAFF.